This T cell receptor (beta chain) was retrieved from a study of blood T cell repertoires in COVID-19. Background on the study: Samples came from the United States, Italy and Spain, spanning acute and convalescent COVID-19.

Repertoires were generated with immunoSEQ multiplex PCR, while TCRdb's copy carries only in-frame clones and drops some. The sample shows 80,000 to 90,000 clones, over 80% of them seen only once. This CDR3 region has 13 residues. Trimming took off 5 bases at V and 4 bases at J, with 9 bases between the two ends. Germline-derived CDR1 and CDR2 are SGHTA and FQGTGA. V and J are TRBV7-3 and TRBJ2-1; D is uncertain. Sequences were obtained from peripheral blood. This receptor was taken from a woman in her seventies with acute or convalescent COVID-19. CDR3 protein: CASSVDTYNEQFF. The CDR3 coding sequence is TGTGCCAGCAGCGTTGACACGTACAATGAGCAGTTCTTC.